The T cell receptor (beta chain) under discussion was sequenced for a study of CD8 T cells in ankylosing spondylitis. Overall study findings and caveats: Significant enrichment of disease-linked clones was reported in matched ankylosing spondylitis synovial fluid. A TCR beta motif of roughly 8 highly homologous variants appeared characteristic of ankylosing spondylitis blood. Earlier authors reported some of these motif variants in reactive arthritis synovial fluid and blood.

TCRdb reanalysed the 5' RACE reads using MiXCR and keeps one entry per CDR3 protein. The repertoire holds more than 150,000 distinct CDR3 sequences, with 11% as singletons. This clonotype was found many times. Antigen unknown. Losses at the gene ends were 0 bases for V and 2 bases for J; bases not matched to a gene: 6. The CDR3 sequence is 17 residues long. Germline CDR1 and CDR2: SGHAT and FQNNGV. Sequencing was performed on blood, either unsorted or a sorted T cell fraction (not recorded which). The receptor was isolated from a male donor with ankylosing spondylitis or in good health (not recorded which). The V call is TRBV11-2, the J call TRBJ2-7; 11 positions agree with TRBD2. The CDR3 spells CASSLDRSGRVPYEQYF. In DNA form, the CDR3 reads TGTGCCAGCAGCTTAGATCGTAGCGGGAGGGTTCCCTACGAGCAGTACTTC.